This TCR beta chain was captured in a study of shared clonotypes between healthy human individuals. Data came from immunoSEQ multiplex PCR; TCRdb stores just in-frame clones and leaves some out. The data hold more than 2 million clones, with around 95% observed a single time. To note about this clone: Its target is unknown.

Broader study findings: Incompleteness in sorted-subset sequencing, despite large depth, was shown by rarefaction.

Germline trimming cut 7 bases from V and 7 bases from J; bases unmatched to any gene: 5. Germline assignment: CDR1 MNHNS and CDR2 SASEGT. The CDR3 extends over 14 amino acids. The gene calls are TRBV6-1 and TRBJ1-4; 11 bases are a match to TRBD1. Sequencing input: naive CD4+ T cells sorted from blood. Sample subset: CD45RA+ positively selected. The TCR comes from a young man in good health. The CDR3, as DNA: TGTGCCAGCACCGCCGGGACAGGGGGTGAAAAACTGTTTTTT. Protein: CASTAGTGGEKLFF.